Following are 18 T cell receptor beta chains from one sample sequenced in a study of tumor-infiltrating lymphocytes in primary liver carcinoma. From roughly 0.5 ug total RNA, TCR beta cDNA was generated with a primer in the constant region. Slightly modified ARM-PCR, run as three nested multiplex PCR rounds, produced the TCR beta libraries. TRBV1-TRBV30 forward primers and a C-beta reverse primer were used in the first two PCR rounds, which each ran for about 9 cycles. Via MiXCR, TCRdb re-called the multiplex PCR reads, giving one row per CDR3 protein. This table has 20,000 to 25,000 distinct CDR3 sequences, about 65% appearing once. It was from around 18-30 mg of unsorted bulk tissue that RNA and DNA were co-extracted. The material sequenced was liver tumor tissue from sampling region 1. As to subset: tumor region T1, superior pole. The source is a man aged 40-55 years with primary liver carcinoma and hepatitis B virus infection.

Regarding this clonotype: At one of its ends the junction is not consistent with the germline gene, which may arise from a read error. V and J are TRBV2 and TRBJ2-1; TRBD1 aligns across 7 bases. Germline V CDR1 and CDR2: SNHLY, FYNNEI. The CDR3 covers 13 residues. Here the CDR3 reads CASSEQGFNEHFF. The CDR3 DNA reads as TGTGCAAGCAGTGAACAGGGGTTCAATGAGCATTTCTTC.

About this clonotype itself: The CDR3 carries no conserved terminal phenylalanine or tryptophan, so it likely arises from a read error. It is unclear where the CDR3 begins or ends on the DNA, so no DNA is shown, and the CDR3 is as TCRdb lists it. V usage is TRBV11-1 and J usage is TRBJ2-1; the table's D call of TRBD1 was not tested on the DNA. Germline assignment: CDR1 SGHAT and CDR2 FQDESV (reference sequence). From its first to its last residue, the CDR3 has 12 amino acids. CDR3: CASSGAYNEHFY.

For this clonotype: Germline is not matched at one junction end, which may reflect a read error. This chain links TRBV6-1 with TRBJ1-2; no clear D gene. The germline V gene encodes CDR1 MNHNS and CDR2 SASEGT. The CDR3 is 16 residues long. The CDR3 DNA sequence: TGTGCCAGCAGTGAGGGTGTCGGCAGACCTGACTACGGCTACATCTTC. Its translation is CASSEGVGRPDYGYIF.

This clonotype has only one observation. No conserved phenylalanine or tryptophan ends this CDR3, so it is likely a read error. The limits of the CDR3 on the DNA are not certain, so only TCRdb's listed CDR3 is given. J is TRBJ2-7 and V is TRBV4-3; TRBD2 is the table's D call and was not checked against the DNA. Germline V gene data show CDR1 as LGHNA and CDR2 as YSLEER. The CDR3 has 15 residues if both end residues are counted. This chain's CDR3 is CASSRKRAGAYEQCL.

Points on this clonotype: The junction and the germline gene differ at one end; a read error may be behind it. The chain joins TRBV6-5 to TRBJ2-2; TRBD1 or TRBD2 may be the D gene (5 bases each). This CDR3 has 14 amino acids. CDR1 MNHEY and CDR2 SVGAGI come from the germline V gene. The CDR3 bases are TGTGCCAGAAGTTATGGGGGTCTTACAAGGGAGCTATTTTTT. Amino acids: CARSYGGLTRELFF.

This rearrangement joins TRBV12-3 or TRBV12-4 to TRBJ2-6, with D tentatively TRBD2 (5 bases). This CDR3 region has 15 residues. Trimming took 3 bases from V and 16 from J, leaving 22 bases between them. DNA of the CDR3: TGTGCCAGCAGTTTTTGGCCCTCTGGGAGCAACGATCTGACTTTC. Residues: CASSFWPSGSNDLTF.

As for this clonotype: One end of the junction does not line up with germline, which may come from a read error. The V and J genes are TRBV4-1 and TRBJ2-2, with 8 bases identical to TRBD1. Germline CDR1 is MGHRA and CDR2 is YSYEKL. The CDR3 contains 16 residues. CDR3 coding DNA: TGCGCCAGCAACGGTCTGGACAGGGTGTTAACTGGGGAGCTGCTTTTT. Its protein is CASNGLDRVLTGELLF.

Regarding this clonotype: One end of the junction does not line up with germline, which may come from a read error. The chain employs TRBV7-8 and TRBJ2-7, with D perhaps matching TRBD2 (5 bases). The CDR3 has 13 amino acids. Germline V gives CDR1 SGHVS, CDR2 FQNEAQ. CDR3: CASSNALGDEQYF. The CDR3 bases are TGCGCCAGCAGTAACGCTTTGGGAGACGAGCAGTACTTC.

As to this clonotype: One end of the junction varies from germline; a read error may be responsible. The CDR3 DNA reads as TGCGCCAGCAGCAGCCCTCTAGGGGGAGTCTTCTACAATGAGCAGTTTTTC. Its translation: CASSSPLGGVFYNEQFF. The chain recombines TRBV5-1 with TRBJ2-1, with TRBD1 as a possible D gene (6 bases). The germline CDR1 and CDR2 sequences are SGHRS and YFSETQ. This CDR3 has 17 residues.

This clonotype has only one observation. A read error may account for a junction end that differs from germline. The chain uses TRBV28 and TRBJ2-7, with 7 positions matching TRBD2. The CDR3 consists of 15 residues. Germline values: CDR1 MDHEN, CDR2 SYDVKM. As DNA, the CDR3 is TGTGCTAGCAGTTCCGGGATTAGCGGGTACCACGAGAAGTACTTC. Amino acid sequence: CASSSGISGYHEKYF.

Worth noting for this clonotype: At one end the junction does not follow the germline gene, possibly because of a read error. This chain uses TRBV5-4 with TRBJ2-3, with 9 bases aligning to TRBD2. The CDR3 totals 16 residues. Looked up from germline, CDR1 is SGHNT and CDR2 is YYREEE (reference sequence). CDR3 DNA: TGTGCCAGCAGCTTGGTGCCAGCGGGAGGCACAGATACACAGTATTTT. Its translation is CASSLVPAGGTDTQYF.

The J gene is TRBJ2-5, the V gene TRBV5-1, with D unresolved. V shed 0 bases and J shed 1 base, with 13 bases lying between them. The length of the CDR3 is 16 residues. Germline lookup yields CDR1 SGHRS and CDR2 YFSETQ. The CDR3 nucleotides are TGCGCCAGCAGCTTGGCCGGGCGTGTGACCCAAGAGACCCAGTACTTC. This gives the protein CASSLAGRVTQETQYF.

This chain connects TRBV4-1 to TRBJ2-2, with 9 bases lining up with TRBD2. V lost 0 bases and J lost 3; bases outside the gene matches: 5. From germline, CDR1 is MGHRA and CDR2 YSYEKL. The CDR3 sequence is 17 residues long. The CDR3 here is CASSQDSGGWYTGELFF. In nucleotides, the CDR3 is TGCGCCAGCAGCCAAGACAGCGGGGGGTGGTACACCGGGGAGCTGTTTTTT.

DNA of the CDR3: TGTGCCAGCGGTTTACGTCAAGGACCAGATACGCAGTATTTT. Protein sequence: CASGLRQGPDTQYF. The rearrangement uses TRBV11-3 and TRBJ2-3; no definite D call. The CDR3 contains 14 residues. V was shortened by 8 bases and J by 4 bases, with 16 bases between the two germline ends. Germline CDR1 is SGHNT and CDR2 is YENEEA.

As concerns this clonotype: A much more abundant neighbour one base away suggests this may be a read error. Because it lacks the conserved phenylalanine or tryptophan at the end, this CDR3 is likely a read error. No DNA is shown, since the ends of the CDR3 on it are uncertain; the CDR3 is the one TCRdb lists. This CDR3 reads CASRDVYGHTS. The rearrangement uses TRBV2 and TRBJ1-2. Germline V CDR1 and CDR2: SNHLY, FYNNEI. The CDR3 is 11 amino acids long, termini counted.

As to this clonotype: Since the CDR3 does not end with the conserved phenylalanine or tryptophan, this likely comes from a read error. The rearrangement links TRBV7-8 to TRBJ2-3; TRBD2 is a possible D gene (5 bases). With 6 bases removed from V and 6 bases from J, the gap between germline ends came to 19 bases. This CDR3 has 15 residues. Germline CDR1 SGHVS, CDR2 FQNEAQ. CDR3 bases: TGTGCCAGCAGTCCAGGTGCGGAATCGGGGGATACGCAGTATTTG. The encoded protein is CASSPGAESGDTQYL.

The chain couples TRBV11-2 to TRBJ2-5; 8 bases fit TRBD1. Germline CDR1 reads SGHAT; CDR2 reads FQNNGV. The CDR3 has 16 residues. CDR3 coding DNA: TGTGTCAGTAGCTTAACGGCAGGGGGCTCGGGGGAGACCCAGTACTTC. Translating it yields CVSSLTAGGSGETQYF.

Worth noting for this clonotype: The junction departs from the called germline gene at one end, perhaps through a read error. The chain carries TRBV11-2 and TRBJ2-1; possible D gene TRBD2, 5 bases. CDR3 length: 14 residues. Germline CDR1 SGHAT, CDR2 FQNNGV. CDR3 bases: TGTGCCAGCAGCTTACACCGGCTAGTTAGCGAGCAGCTCTTC. Residues: CASSLHRLVSEQLF.